The present T cell receptor beta chain was sequenced within a study of blood T cell repertoires in COVID-19. Study overall: The study drew acute and convalescent COVID-19 samples from the United States, Italy and Spain. Nucleic acid was either cDNA or gDNA, and it came from T cells, B-cell-depleted T cells, or PBMCs.

This CDR3 contains 16 residues. V lost 0 bases, J lost 0 bases, and 9 bases lay in between. Germline-derived CDR1 and CDR2 are LGHDT and YNNKEL (reference sequence). Per the authors' pipeline: Amplified reference gene primers provided the basis for estimating nucleated cell counts. Generated by immunoSEQ multiplex PCR, the TCRdb table keeps only in-frame clones and is missing some. Clone size and V and J calls were adopted from that table, with D and trimming inferred from the DNA. Among around 100,000 clones listed, roughly nine tenths were seen once. This sequence joins TRBV3-1 (or the pseudogene TRBV3-2) and TRBJ2-1, with TRBD2 as a possible D gene (5 bases). Sequences were obtained from peripheral blood. The source is a woman aged 55-69 years with acute or convalescent COVID-19. CDR3 amino acids: CASSQERADSYNEQFF. CDR3 bases: TGTGCCAGCAGCCAAGAGAGAGCGGACTCCTACAATGAGCAGTTCTTC.